This T cell receptor beta chain was documented in a study of neoadjuvant anti-PD-1 for oral cavity cancer. The study's findings and limits: Higher pretreatment blood Treg/Th17 ratios correlated with higher pretreatment blood and lower post-treatment tumor TCRbeta clonality.

TCRdb's copy holds only in-frame clones and misses some; the assay was immunoSEQ multiplex PCR. The table includes about 7,200 clones, 50% to 70% detected once. This clone was counted only a few times. The antigen remains undetermined. The input for sequencing was tumor tissue, taken before nivolumab (anti-PD-1) treatment. This sequence was found in a person aged 40-85 years with oral cavity squamous cell carcinoma.

CDR3 nucleotides: TGTGCCACCAGCACCCTTGGGACCTCTTACAATGAGCAGTTCTTC. It translates to CATSTLGTSYNEQFF. The genes are TRBV15 and TRBJ2-1, with D tentatively TRBD1 or TRBD2 (5 bases each). This CDR3 contains 15 residues. Trimming stripped 4 bases from V and 4 bases from J, with 14 bases between. Germline values: CDR1 LNHNV, CDR2 YYDKDF (reference sequence).